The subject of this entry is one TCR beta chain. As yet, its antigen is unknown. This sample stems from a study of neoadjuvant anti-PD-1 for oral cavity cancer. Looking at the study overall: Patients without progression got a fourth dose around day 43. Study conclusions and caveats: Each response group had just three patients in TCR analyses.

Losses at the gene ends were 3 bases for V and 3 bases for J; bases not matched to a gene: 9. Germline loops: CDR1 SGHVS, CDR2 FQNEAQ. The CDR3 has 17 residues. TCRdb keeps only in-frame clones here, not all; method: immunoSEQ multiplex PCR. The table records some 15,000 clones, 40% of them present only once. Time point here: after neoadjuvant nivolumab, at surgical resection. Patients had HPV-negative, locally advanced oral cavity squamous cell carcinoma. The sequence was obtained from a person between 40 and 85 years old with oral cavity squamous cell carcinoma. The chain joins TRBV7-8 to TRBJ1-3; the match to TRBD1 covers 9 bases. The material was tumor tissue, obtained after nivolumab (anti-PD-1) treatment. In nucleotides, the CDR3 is TGTGCCAGCAGCTTGGGACAGGGAGGAACTTTTGGAAACACCATATATTTT. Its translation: CASSLGQGGTFGNTIYF.